One TCR beta chain is described in this entry. Its antigen remains unidentified. The data were taken from a study of cytomegalovirus exposure and HLA in healthy donors. Study results and limitations: The authors listed roughly 150 TCR beta chains as cytomegalovirus-associated.

Only in-frame clones appear in the TCRdb table, and some are missing; sequencing was by immunoSEQ multiplex PCR. The sample has some 260,000 clones, about 92% seen once. V trimming: 2 bases; J trimming: 4 bases; junction bases outside the gene matches: 7. The CDR3 spans 15 residues. The germline gives CDR1 SGHTA, CDR2 FQGTGA. Input material: PBMCs. V and J are TRBV7-3 and TRBJ2-7, with TRBD2 identical over 8 bases. The TCR originated in a woman in her 30s in good health and CMV-seronegative. The CDR3 loop is CASSLFPAGEYEQYF. CDR3 sequence (DNA): TGTGCCAGCAGCTTATTTCCAGCGGGAGAGTACGAGCAGTACTTC.